The 32 T cell receptor beta chains below all came from one sample that was sequenced in a study of control samples from healthy donors and cancer patients. The protocol was immunoSEQ multiplex PCR, while the TCRdb copy is restricted to in-frame clones and leaves out a portion. Here the sample spans approximately 130,000 clones, just under 90% being singletons. The sequencing sample was made of blood. Every receptor here comes from a man aged 25-40 years in good health.

The chain uses TRBV30 and TRBJ1-1, with D perhaps matching TRBD1 (5 bases). Germline CDR1 and CDR2: GTSNPN and SVGIG (reference sequence). V shed 2 bases and J shed 5 bases, with 9 bases lying between them. The CDR3 runs 12 residues. The CDR3 spells CAWSPPGTEAFF. The CDR3, as DNA: TGTGCCTGGAGTCCACCAGGGACTGAAGCTTTCTTT.

The chain carries TRBV7-3 and TRBJ2-3; D is unclear. The length of the CDR3 is 14 residues. Germline CDR1 is SGHTA and CDR2 is FQGTGA. The V and J ends lost 6 bases and 4 bases respectively, with 14 bases between them. DNA for the CDR3: TGTGCCAGCAGTTATAACGGCGAGTCAGATACGCAGTATTTT. Its translation is CASSYNGESDTQYF.

This chain connects TRBV6-5 to TRBJ1-1; 8 bases fit TRBD1. Germline values: CDR1 MNHEY, CDR2 SVGAGI. V was clipped by 2 bases and J by 1 base; unmatched bases: 3. This CDR3 spans 15 amino acids. CDR3 nucleotides: TGTGCCAGCAGTTACCAGGGGGCTAAGAACACTGAAGCTTTCTTT. Protein sequence: CASSYQGAKNTEAFF.

This clone was observed a handful of times. This chain uses TRBV29-1 with TRBJ1-1; tentative D call: TRBD1 (5 bases). Germline values: CDR1 SQVTM, CDR2 ANQGSEA. V lost 7 bases, J lost 5 bases, and 14 bases lay in between. The CDR3 is 12 residues long. In DNA form, the CDR3 reads TGCAGCGCGCGCGGGGACGGGACTGAAGCTTTCTTT. Translating gives CSARGDGTEAFF.

In regard to this clone: Additional DNA sequences in this sample encode the identical CDR3. This chain connects TRBV12-3 or TRBV12-4 to TRBJ1-6, with D perhaps TRBD1 (5 bases). CDR3 length: 12 amino acids. V dropped 6 bases and J dropped 19 bases, with 19 bases sitting between them. The CDR3 protein is CASSKWGDALHF. For the CDR3, the DNA is TGTGCCAGCAGCAAATGGGGGGACGCCTTACACTTT.

This clone has only a few counts. The genes are TRBV11-2 and TRBJ2-5; tentative D call: TRBD2 (6 bases). This CDR3 has 16 residues. V was cut by 3 bases and J by 0 bases, with 14 bases left in between. CDR1 is SGHAT and CDR2 is FQNNGV in the germline V gene. The CDR3 protein is CASSFSMGDYQETQYF. The CDR3 DNA reads TGTGCCAGCAGCTTTAGTATGGGGGACTACCAAGAGACCCAGTACTTC.

J is TRBJ2-2 and V is TRBV10-3; possible D gene TRBD1, 6 bases. Germline CDR1 is ENHRY and CDR2 is SYGVKD. The CDR3 is made up of 17 amino acids. V dropped 1 base and J dropped 1 base, with 13 bases sitting between them. This CDR3 reads CAISEWSGHENTGELFF. The CDR3 DNA sequence: TGTGCCATCAGTGAGTGGTCGGGACACGAGAACACCGGGGAGCTGTTTTTT.

The genes are TRBV6-6 and TRBJ2-3, with 9 bases aligning to TRBD2. The CDR3 covers 14 residues. Germline V gene data show CDR1 as MNHNY and CDR2 as SVGAGI (reference sequence). V trimming: 6 bases; J trimming: 2 bases; junction bases outside the gene matches: 3. The CDR3 loop reads CASSRLADTDTQYF. The CDR3, as DNA: TGTGCCAGCAGCCGACTAGCGGACACAGATACGCAGTATTTT.

The V gene is TRBV24-1, the J gene TRBJ2-3, with 8 nucleotides matching TRBD1. V lost 5 bases, J lost 2 bases, and 2 bases stayed unmatched. This CDR3 region has 14 residues. CDR1 is KGHDR, CDR2 SFDVKD, per germline. DNA of the CDR3: TGTGCCACCAGTGTCCAGGGGGCCACAGATACGCAGTATTTT. Translation: CATSVQGATDTQYF.

This clone appeared a single time. The CDR3 reads CASLRDNNQPQHF. Here the CDR3 DNA reads TGTGCCAGCCTCCGGGACAACAATCAGCCCCAGCATTTT. The rearrangement links TRBV6-5 to TRBJ1-5, with D possibly matching TRBD1 (6 bases). Germline V gene lookup returns CDR1 MNHEY and CDR2 SVGAGI. With 8 bases removed from V and 3 bases from J, the gap between germline ends came to 11 bases. The CDR3 is 13 amino acids.

This chain links TRBV2 with TRBJ1-5; the D gene is possibly TRBD1 (5 bases). CDR3 length: 14 amino acids. V lost 2 bases and J 6 bases, leaving 11 bases between the germline ends. CDR1 and CDR2 from the germline V gene are SNHLY and FYNNEI. For the CDR3, the DNA is TGTGCCAGCAGTGAAAGGCGACAGCTTCAGCCCCAGCATTTT. This encodes CASSERRQLQPQHF. Looking up the rest from reference TRBV2 and TRBJ1-5 gives the full variable domain: EPEVTQTPSHQVTQMGQEVILRCVPISNHLYFYWYRQILGQKVEFLVSFYNNEISEKSEIFDDQFSVERPDGSNFTLKIRSTKLEDSAMYFCASSERRQLQPQHFGDGTRLSIL.

The chain carries TRBV29-1 and TRBJ2-5; D is perhaps TRBD2 (6 bases). V was pared by 4 bases and J by 4 bases, with 16 bases between. The V gene's germline CDR1 is SQVTM and CDR2 ANQGSEA. The CDR3 loop spans 14 amino acids. CDR3 in DNA: TGCAGCGTTGGACCAAATTCCGGGGGAGAGACCCAGTACTTC. It yields the protein CSVGPNSGGETQYF. Looking up the rest from reference TRBV29-1 and TRBJ2-5 gives the full variable domain: SAVISQKPSRDICQRGTSLTIQCQVDSQVTMMFWYRQQPGQSLTLIATANQGSEATYESGFVIDKFPISRPNLTFSTLTVSNMSPEDSSIYLCSVGPNSGGETQYFGPGTRLLVL.

The chain employs TRBV6-5 and TRBJ2-7; 7 positions match TRBD2. Germline V CDR1 and CDR2: MNHEY, SVGAGI. This CDR3 spans 14 amino acids. V shed 6 bases, J shed 0 bases, and the junction held 5 bases outside the gene matches. The CDR3 protein is CASRSRGDSYEQYF. In DNA form, the CDR3 reads TGTGCCAGCAGAAGTCGGGGGGACTCCTACGAGCAGTACTTC.

The rearrangement joins TRBV6-5 to TRBJ1-1, with D tentatively TRBD1 (6 bases). The CDR3 contains 13 residues. V dropped 6 bases and J dropped 10 bases, with 18 bases sitting between them. Germline V gene sequence: CDR1 MNHEY, CDR2 SVGAGI. This chain's CDR3 is CASRQGLTQRAFF. The CDR3 DNA reads TGTGCCAGCAGACAGGGACTGACCCAGAGAGCTTTCTTT.

CDR3 protein: CASSIVRYRGRTEAFF. DNA for the CDR3: TGTGCCAGTAGTATAGTACGCTACAGGGGGAGGACTGAAGCTTTCTTT. The chain employs TRBV19 and TRBJ1-1; 8 positions match TRBD1. The germline CDR1 and CDR2 sequences are LNHDA and SQIVND (reference sequence). With 1 base clipped from V and 5 bases from J, the junction kept 9 bases outside the gene matches. The CDR3 is 16 amino acids.

The rearrangement joins TRBV18 to TRBJ1-1; no clear D. The V end was cut by 0 bases, the J end by 1 base, with 3 bases between. The CDR3 has 13 amino acids. CDR1 is KGHSH and CDR2 is LQKENI in the germline V gene. The CDR3 bases are TGTGCCAGCTCACCACCGGAGAACACTGAAGCTTTCTTT. Translation: CASSPPENTEAFF.

The J gene is TRBJ1-4, the V gene TRBV10-1; D unclear. Per germline, CDR1 WNHNN and CDR2 SYGVQD (reference sequence). The CDR3 is 15 residues long. Trimming stripped 0 bases from V and 8 bases from J, with 13 bases between. This CDR3 reads CASSESSVSGEKLFF. As DNA, the CDR3 is TGCGCCAGCAGTGAGTCCTCCGTATCCGGGGAAAAACTGTTTTTT.

The chain is built from TRBV2 and TRBJ2-7; D is uncertain. V lost 4 bases to trimming and J lost 9 bases, with 16 bases between them. The CDR3 is 13 amino acids. Germline V gives CDR1 SNHLY, CDR2 FYNNEI. CDR3 nucleotides: TGTGCCAGCAGTGCGGACCCCCACGAGCGGCAGTACGTC. This translates into CASSADPHERQYV.

The V gene is TRBV6-5, the J gene TRBJ1-1; 8 bases fit TRBD1. Germline CDR1 MNHEY, CDR2 SVGAGI. CDR3 length equals 14 residues. Unmatched junction bases numbered 13, after V lost 6 bases and J lost 10 bases. The CDR3 is CASSRGQVGGTAFF. CDR3 coding DNA: TGTGCCAGCAGCCGGGGACAGGTAGGAGGGACAGCTTTCTTT.

The V gene is TRBV11-3, the J gene TRBJ2-3; TRBD2 agrees at 16 bases. The CDR3 loop spans 17 amino acids. Germline assignment: CDR1 SGHNT and CDR2 YENEEA. The ends lost 4 bases at V and 2 bases at J; junction bases unmatched: 3. CDR3 loop: CASSSGLAGGSTDTQYF. As DNA, the CDR3 is TGTGCCAGCAGCTCGGGACTAGCGGGGGGGTCCACAGATACGCAGTATTTT. Full variable domain (missing parts from reference TRBV11-3 and TRBJ2-3): EAGVVQSPRYKIIEKKQPVAFWCNPISGHNTLYWYLQNLGQGPELLIRYENEEAVDDSQLPKDRFSAERLKGVDSTLKIQPAELGDSAVYLCASSSGLAGGSTDTQYFGPGTRLTVL.

Of note for this clone: The same CDR3 also results from other DNA sequences found in this sample. The rearrangement uses TRBV30 and TRBJ1-1; 8 bases are shared with TRBD1. Trimming took 2 bases from V and 1 from J; bases not matched to a gene: 3. There are 14 residues in the CDR3. Germline V gene data show CDR1 as GTSNPN and CDR2 as SVGIG (reference sequence). CDR3 DNA sequence: TGTGCCTGGAGTCCCGGACAGGGGAACACTGAAGCTTTCTTT. It translates to CAWSPGQGNTEAFF.

This chain uses TRBV11-2 with TRBJ2-5; TRBD1 might be the D (6 bases). This CDR3 spans 13 amino acids. CDR1 and CDR2 from the germline V gene are SGHAT and FQNNGV. Trimming pared 2 bases from V and 5 bases from J, leaving 9 bases between. In DNA form, the CDR3 reads TGTGCCAGCAGCTTACAGGGGCGCGAGACCCAGTACTTC. Translated, it gives CASSLQGRETQYF.

The V gene is TRBV9, the J gene TRBJ1-1, with D unclear. Germline V gene lookup returns CDR1 SGDLS and CDR2 YYNGEE. This CDR3 spans 13 amino acids. Trimming stripped 3 bases from V and 2 bases from J, with 8 bases between. The CDR3 loop is CASSGGGNTEAFF. CDR3 sequence (DNA): TGTGCCAGCAGCGGAGGAGGTAACACTGAAGCTTTCTTT.

CDR3 residues: CASSTGQGAETQYF. CDR3 bases: TGTGCCAGCAGCACGGGACAGGGGGCTGAGACCCAGTACTTC. This chain joins TRBV11-3 and TRBJ2-5, with 12 bases identical to TRBD1. J lost 5 bases, V lost 5 bases, and 3 bases had no gene match. CDR1 is SGHNT, CDR2 YENEEA, per germline. This CDR3 is 14 amino acids long.

This clone occurred a few times. V is TRBV19 and J is TRBJ2-7; 9 nucleotides agree with TRBD1. V was pared by 9 bases and J by 1 base, with 10 bases of the junction left unmatched. Germline values: CDR1 LNHDA, CDR2 SQIVND (reference sequence). This CDR3 region has 15 residues. The chain's CDR3 is CASFPGQGQSYEQYV. The DNA of the CDR3 is TGTGCCAGCTTTCCGGGACAGGGTCAATCCTACGAGCAGTACGTC.

J is TRBJ2-2 and V is TRBV15, with 8 bases matching TRBD1. The J segment lost 6 bases and the V segment lost 6 bases, leaving 6 bases of the junction unmatched. Germline values: CDR1 LNHNV, CDR2 YYDKDF (reference sequence). The CDR3 runs 14 residues. The CDR3 here is CATRPRQGPGELFF. In DNA, the CDR3 is TGTGCCACCAGGCCTCGACAGGGGCCCGGGGAGCTGTTTTTT.

The chain has TRBV4-2 and TRBJ1-6; D perhaps matches TRBD1 (5 bases). This CDR3 has 18 amino acids. Trimming removed 0 bases at V and 0 bases at J, with 12 bases between. The germline V gene encodes CDR1 LGHNA and CDR2 YNFKEQ. The CDR3 DNA is TGTGCCAGCAGCCAAGAGGGGACGGTCAGCTCCTATAATTCACCCCTCCACTTT. It encodes CASSQEGTVSSYNSPLHF.

V is TRBV2 and J is TRBJ2-3; 12 bases are a match to TRBD2. The CDR3 length is 14 residues. Trimming at V came to 6 bases and at J to 3 bases, leaving 1 base not matched to a gene. Looked up from germline, CDR1 is SNHLY and CDR2 is FYNNEI. CDR3 amino acids: CASRTSGRTDTQYF. The CDR3 DNA reads as TGTGCCAGCAGGACTAGCGGGAGAACAGATACGCAGTATTTT.

The gene calls are TRBV19 and TRBJ1-6; tentatively, D is TRBD1 (6 bases). Per germline, CDR1 LNHDA and CDR2 SQIVND (reference sequence). Trimming pared 6 bases from V and 8 bases from J, leaving 20 bases between. There are 16 residues in the CDR3. CDR3: CASSSIGGQRDSPLHF. Written as DNA, the CDR3 is TGTGCCAGTAGCTCAATCGGGGGCCAACGGGATTCACCCCTCCACTTT.

This CDR3 reads CASSPSGTLNTGELFF. CDR3 DNA sequence: TGTGCCAGCTCACCTTCCGGGACACTCAACACCGGGGAGCTGTTTTTT. The V call is TRBV18, the J call TRBJ2-2, with D perhaps TRBD1 (6 bases). Deletions cut 3 bases from V and 2 bases from J, with 13 bases between. The length of the CDR3 is 16 residues. Germline-derived CDR1 and CDR2 are KGHSH and LQKENI.

This clone has only a few counts. The V and J genes are TRBV10-3 and TRBJ2-3; 9 bases match TRBD2. Germline CDR1 is ENHRY and CDR2 is SYGVKD. The CDR3 runs to 16 residues. Germline trimming cut 2 bases from V and 0 bases from J; bases unmatched to any gene: 3. This chain's CDR3 is CAISEERGVSTDTQYF. In nucleotides, the CDR3 is TGTGCCATCAGTGAGGAGCGGGGGGTTAGCACAGATACGCAGTATTTT.

This clone is a singleton in its sample. V usage is TRBV19 and J usage is TRBJ1-1; unclear D gene. The germline CDR1 and CDR2 sequences are LNHDA and SQIVND (reference sequence). CDR3 length equals 14 residues. Trimming removed 4 bases at V and 3 bases at J, with 12 bases between. CDR3 sequence: CASSRREWDTEAFF. The CDR3, as DNA: TGTGCCAGTAGTAGAAGAGAGTGGGACACTGAAGCTTTCTTT.